Shown below are 29 T cell receptor beta chains from a single sample sequenced in a study of T cell repertoires and leukemia-associated antigens. Antigens for these TCRs are unknown. TCRdb reprocessed the 5' RACE reads via MiXCR and lists one record per CDR3 protein. The repertoire holds approximately 12,000 distinct CDR3 sequences, with about 38% as singletons. Sequenced sample: CD3+ T cells sorted from blood and cultured. The receptors here all came from a female donor in good health.

To note about this clonotype: Possible read error: a much larger clone is one base away. This chain joins TRBV4-1 and TRBJ1-3; possibly TRBD1 for D (6 bases). The CDR3 contains 17 residues. CDR1 and CDR2 from the germline V gene are MGHRA and YSYEKL. Trimming cost V 0 bases and J 1 base, with 13 bases left between them. CDR3 sequence reads: CASSQDPQGYSGNTIYF. The CDR3 coding sequence is TGCGCCAGCAGCCAAGATCCACAGGGATATTCTGGAAACACCATATATTTT.

This clonotype was observed at least ten times. The chain has TRBV20-1 and TRBJ1-1, with no clear D. Germline lookup yields CDR1 DFQATT and CDR2 SNEGSKA (reference sequence). V was clipped by 0 bases and J by 7 bases, with 12 bases between them. The CDR3 runs to 13 residues. The CDR3 is CSARERVLSEAFF. As DNA, the CDR3 is TGCAGTGCTAGAGAAAGGGTTCTGAGTGAAGCTTTCTTT.

This clonotype was recorded a few times. The V and J genes are TRBV20-1 and TRBJ2-7; D not certain. Germline lookup yields CDR1 DFQATT and CDR2 SNEGSKA (reference sequence). V was cut by 5 bases and J by 3 bases, with 14 bases left in between. The CDR3 loop spans 13 amino acids. In DNA, the CDR3 is TGCAGTGCTCTGAGCGACAAGGGCTACGAGCAGTACTTC. This gives the protein CSALSDKGYEQYF.

This sequence joins TRBV12-3 or TRBV12-4 and TRBJ2-1; TRBD2 matches at 10 bases. The junction had 6 bases not matched to a gene; V was cut back by 6 bases and J by 4 bases. This CDR3 spans 15 amino acids. CDR3 nucleotides: TGTGCCAGCAGCCCTAGCGGGAGAGGGTACAATGAGCAGTTCTTC. Translating it yields CASSPSGRGYNEQFF.

In regard to this clonotype: One junction end does not reproduce the germline sequence, and a read error may be involved. The chain carries TRBV27 and TRBJ2-7; D may be TRBD1 or TRBD2 (5 bases each). This CDR3 spans 15 amino acids. The germline V gene has CDR1 MNHEY and CDR2 SMNVEV (reference sequence). As DNA, the CDR3 is TGTGCCACCCAAAGAGGGGTAGGGATTGACTACGATCAGTACTTC. Translated: CATQRGVGIDYDQYF.

This clonotype has a count of ten or more. The chain links TRBV5-4 to TRBJ2-7; tentatively, D is TRBD1 (6 bases). The CDR3 loop spans 13 amino acids. V was trimmed by 4 bases and J by 3 bases, leaving 11 bases between them. CDR1 is SGHNT, CDR2 YYREEE, per germline (reference sequence). The CDR3 nucleotides read TGTGCCAGCAGCCCTGGGACAATCTACGAGCAGTACTTC. Translation gives CASSPGTIYEQYF.

Note on this clonotype: It is likely a read error, because the conserved phenylalanine at the end of the CDR3 is missing. The limits of the CDR3 on the DNA are not certain, so only TCRdb's listed CDR3 is given. This sequence joins TRBV12-3 or TRBV12-4 and TRBJ2-5; the table's D call of TRBD2 was not tested on the DNA. The CDR3 is 14 residues long, ends included. CDR3 protein: CAGSPRLVEETQYL.

As to this clonotype: At one end, the junction sequence differs from germline, possibly due to a read error. V gene TRBV7-6 combines with J gene TRBJ2-3; TRBD1 might be the D (6 bases). This CDR3 has 16 residues. The germline CDR1 and CDR2 sequences are SGHVS and FNYEAQ. The CDR3: CASNLGTPGTTDTQYF. DNA of the CDR3: TGCGCCAGCAACTTAGGGACACCGGGGACCACAGATACGCAGTATTTT.

The J gene is TRBJ2-1, the V gene TRBV5-1, with TRBD2 identical over 7 bases. Germline V gene lookup returns CDR1 SGHRS and CDR2 YFSETQ. This CDR3 is built from 13 residues. The junction had 10 bases not matched to a gene; V was cut back by 8 bases and J by 8 bases. The CDR3, as DNA: TGCGCCAGTCGTCAACTAGCGAGCGATGAGCAGTTCTTC. Its translation is CASRQLASDEQFF.

This clonotype is medium-sized within its sample. The chain links TRBV29-1 to TRBJ2-1, with D uncertain. Between the trimmed V and J ends, which lost 5 bases and 5 bases, there was a span of 13 bases. Germline V gives CDR1 SQVTM, CDR2 ANQGSEA. CDR3 length: 13 residues. CDR3 loop: CSVHHPINNEQFF. The DNA of the CDR3 is TGCAGCGTTCATCATCCGATAAACAATGAGCAGTTCTTC.

This clonotype was counted many times. J is TRBJ2-1 and V is TRBV9; D perhaps matches TRBD2 (6 bases). This CDR3 contains 14 residues. Germline V gene data show CDR1 as SGDLS and CDR2 as YYNGEE. V lost 2 bases to trimming and J lost 5 bases, with 11 bases between them. The CDR3 DNA reads as TGTGCCAGCAGCGTCGGGACTGAGAACAATGAGCAGTTCTTC. Translated: CASSVGTENNEQFF.

This clonotype was recorded many times. J is TRBJ2-4 and V is TRBV9; D call uncertain. Between the trimmed V and J ends, which lost 5 bases and 2 bases, there was a span of 8 bases. CDR1 and CDR2 from the germline V gene are SGDLS and YYNGEE. The CDR3 covers 13 residues. Written as DNA, the CDR3 is TGTGCCAGCAGTGGGTTGACCAAAAACATTCAGTACTTC. Its translation: CASSGLTKNIQYF. Full variable domain (remainder filled in from reference TRBV9 and TRBJ2-4): DSGVTQTPKHLITATGQRVTLRCSPRSGDLSVYWYQQSLDQGLQFLIQYYNGEERAKGNILERFSAQQFPDLHSELNLSSLELGDSALYFCASSGLTKNIQYFGAGTRLSVL.

Turning to this clonotype: The DNA is omitted, as the CDR3 cannot be located on it reliably, and the CDR3 follows TCRdb's listing. The J gene is TRBJ2-2, the V gene TRBV9; no check of the table's D call, TRBD2, against the DNA was made. A total of 18 residues make up the CDR3, ends included. In germline, CDR1 is SGDLS, CDR2 YYNGEE. The CDR3 spells CANQSGLAGVLTPGSCFF.

This clonotype was observed at least ten times. The V gene is TRBV4-3, the J gene TRBJ2-1; TRBD1 is a possible D gene (6 bases). Germline V CDR1 and CDR2: LGHNA, YSLEER. V was shortened by 3 bases and J by 7 bases, with 19 bases between the two germline ends. This CDR3 region has 16 residues. CDR3 residues: CASSHAPSGGGNEQFF. The CDR3 DNA reads TGCGCCAGCAGCCATGCCCCCAGTGGGGGCGGGAATGAGCAGTTCTTC.

This chain joins TRBV5-1 and TRBJ2-7; a possible D gene is TRBD1 (6 bases). Trimming took off 6 bases at V and 2 bases at J, with 18 bases between the two ends. CDR3 length: 15 amino acids. In germline, CDR1 is SGHRS, CDR2 YFSETQ. The CDR3 sequence is CASKNGEGGPYEQYF. DNA of the CDR3: TGCGCCAGCAAGAACGGGGAAGGGGGTCCCTACGAGCAGTACTTC.

Comment on this clonotype: This may stem from a read error, because a much larger clone lies one nucleotide away. The rearrangement uses TRBV6-5 and TRBJ1-1; D gene ambiguous. Germline V gene data show CDR1 as MNHEY and CDR2 as SVGAGI. This CDR3 comprises 13 residues. The V and J ends lost 11 bases and 0 bases respectively, with 13 bases between them. This CDR3 is CAGKMNMNTEAFF. In DNA, the CDR3 is TGTGCCGGCAAGATGAACATGAACACTGAAGCTTTCTTT.

This clonotype appeared many times. The gene calls are TRBV7-2 and TRBJ2-7, with TRBD1 as a possible D gene (6 bases). CDR1 and CDR2 (germline): SGHTA, FQGNSA. V was pared by 5 bases and J by 7 bases, with 24 bases between. The length of the CDR3 is 16 residues. The CDR3 bases are TGTGCCAGCAGCCGAGTACAGGGATTGCGCATTTTTGAGCAGTACTTC. It specifies CASSRVQGLRIFEQYF.

As regards this clonotype: A read error may explain this, as a much larger clone is one base away. The V call is TRBV5-1, the J call TRBJ2-7; TRBD2 matches 9 bases. CDR1 SGHRS and CDR2 YFSETQ come from the germline V gene. V was pared by 2 bases and J by 7 bases, with 10 bases of the junction left unmatched. This CDR3 comprises 15 residues. The CDR3, as DNA: TGCGCCAGCAGCTTCGGCGGGGGGGGATCGGGGGAGCAGTACTTC. It is translated as CASSFGGGGSGEQYF. Drawing the rest from reference TRBV5-1 and TRBJ2-7, the complete variable domain is KAGVTQTPRYLIKTRGQQVTLSCSPISGHRSVSWYQQTPGQGLQFLFEYFSETQRNKGNFPGRFSGRQFSNSRSEMNVSTLELGDSALYLCASSFGGGGSGEQYFGPGTRLTVT.

There are a few counts of this clonotype. The V call is TRBV5-5, the J call TRBJ2-2; D remains ambiguous. Trimming removed 4 bases at V and 0 bases at J, with 16 bases between. The CDR3 covers 17 residues. Per germline, CDR1 SGHKS and CDR2 YYEKEE (reference sequence). This CDR3 reads CASSPRVGGSNTGELFF. CDR3 sequence (DNA): TGTGCCAGCAGCCCTAGAGTGGGCGGATCGAACACCGGGGAGCTGTTTTTT. Combining the CDR3 with reference TRBV5-5 and TRBJ2-2 gives the whole variable domain DAGVTQSPTHLIKTRGQQVTLRCSPISGHKSVSWYQQVLGQGPQFIFQYYEKEERGRGNFPDRFSARQFPNYSSELNVNALLLGDSALYLCASSPRVGGSNTGELFFGEGSRLTVL.

V is TRBV5-1 and J is TRBJ2-1; TRBD2 agrees at 7 bases. Unmatched junction bases numbered 12, after V lost 7 bases and J lost 2 bases. This CDR3 is built from 16 residues. Germline CDR1 is SGHRS and CDR2 is YFSETQ. The CDR3 here is CASFGGGTRAYNEQFF. The CDR3 bases are TGCGCCAGCTTTGGGGGGGGGACCCGCGCCTACAATGAGCAGTTCTTC.

This clonotype appeared many times. The V call is TRBV20-1, the J call TRBJ1-4; 7 bases are shared with TRBD1. The germline gives CDR1 DFQATT, CDR2 SNEGSKA (reference sequence). The ends lost 6 bases at V and 0 bases at J; junction bases unmatched: 7. This CDR3 region has 15 residues. The CDR3 loop reads CSAGQNSPTNEKLFF. As DNA, the CDR3 is TGCAGTGCGGGACAGAATTCCCCAACTAATGAAAAACTGTTTTTT.

Only one count was recorded for this clonotype. The chain uses TRBV18 and TRBJ2-4, with 10 positions matching TRBD1. Germline CDR1 reads KGHSH; CDR2 reads LQKENI. This CDR3 is built from 15 residues. V dropped 8 bases and J dropped 8; count of bases not matched to a gene: 12. Written as DNA, the CDR3 is TGTGCCAGCCCATTGGGACAGGGGATCTCCTACATTCAGTACTTC. Translated: CASPLGQGISYIQYF.

The chain uses TRBV4-2 and TRBJ2-7, with 11 bases that match TRBD2. The CDR3 runs to 15 residues. Trimming removed 3 bases from V and 4 bases from J; junction bases left unmatched: 5. CDR1 and CDR2 from the germline V gene are LGHNA and YNFKEQ. Written as DNA, the CDR3 is TGTGCCAGCAGCCAGGGGACTAGCGGAGCGTACGAGCAGTACTTC. Its translation: CASSQGTSGAYEQYF.

This clonotype qualifies as medium-sized. V is TRBV4-2 and J is TRBJ2-7, with 8 bases aligning to TRBD2. The germline gives CDR1 LGHNA, CDR2 YNFKEQ. CDR3 length: 17 amino acids. J was trimmed by 0 bases and V by 0 bases; bases with no gene match: 7. The CDR3 region is CASSQDLPGLASYEQYF. The CDR3 bases are TGTGCCAGCAGCCAAGACCTGCCCGGACTAGCCTCCTACGAGCAGTACTTC.

V and J are TRBV5-1 and TRBJ2-5; D possibly corresponds to TRBD1 (6 bases). CDR1 and CDR2 (germline): SGHRS, YFSETQ. The CDR3 contains 12 residues. V was clipped by 8 bases and J by 1 base, with 9 bases between them. The CDR3 spells CASGQIQETQYF. CDR3 sequence (DNA): TGCGCCAGTGGACAGATCCAAGAGACCCAGTACTTC. Looking up the rest from reference TRBV5-1 and TRBJ2-5 gives the full variable domain: KAGVTQTPRYLIKTRGQQVTLSCSPISGHRSVSWYQQTPGQGLQFLFEYFSETQRNKGNFPGRFSGRQFSNSRSEMNVSTLELGDSALYLCASGQIQETQYFGPGTRLLVL.

This clonotype is labeled medium-sized. This chain connects TRBV5-1 to TRBJ2-7; TRBD2 aligns across 10 bases. From germline, CDR1 is SGHRS and CDR2 YFSETQ. This CDR3 is built from 17 residues. V gave up 0 bases and J gave up 0 bases; unmatched junction bases: 6. CDR3 region: CASSLDWTSGNSYEQYF. CDR3 sequence (DNA): TGCGCCAGCAGCTTGGATTGGACTAGCGGTAACTCCTACGAGCAGTACTTC.

V gene TRBV29-1 combines with J gene TRBJ2-1; no clear D gene. Trimming removed 6 bases at V and 5 bases at J, with 5 bases between. This CDR3 region has 10 residues. Germline V gene sequence: CDR1 SQVTM, CDR2 ANQGSEA. The CDR3 nucleotides read TGCAGCGTAACCCACAATGAGCAGTTCTTC. Translating it yields CSVTHNEQFF.

Worth noting for this clonotype: A much larger clone is a single base away; this may be a read error. V and J are TRBV5-1 and TRBJ1-1; the D is unclear. The germline V gene has CDR1 SGHRS and CDR2 YFSETQ. Trimming removed 0 bases from V and 1 base from J, with 10 bases in between. CDR3 size: 15 residues. The chain's CDR3 is CASSLGGRGNTEAFF. The CDR3 nucleotides read TGCGCCAGCAGCTTGGGTGGGAGAGGGAACACTGAAGCTTTCTTT.

The rearrangement uses TRBV9 and TRBJ2-5, with D perhaps matching TRBD2 (5 bases). The CDR3 has 13 residues. V lost 4 bases and J 5 bases, leaving 12 bases between the germline ends. Germline V CDR1 and CDR2: SGDLS, YYNGEE. This CDR3 reads CASSLDPGETQYF. The DNA for the CDR3 is TGTGCCAGCAGCCTCGACCCGGGGGAGACCCAGTACTTC.